The 24 T cell receptor beta chains in this list originate from one sample, sequenced in a study of cytomegalovirus exposure and HLA in healthy donors. This table comes from immunoSEQ multiplex PCR, and its TCRdb copy is limited to in-frame clones, with some not included. The sample shows about 240,000 clones, about 86% of them seen only once. Sequenced material: PBMCs. The receptors stem from a woman in her 30s in good health and CMV-seropositive.

V usage is TRBV11-1 and J usage is TRBJ2-1, with 8 bases that match TRBD1. Trimming cost V 4 bases and J 6 bases; bases outside gene matches: 8. The CDR3 spans 15 residues. Germline V gene data show CDR1 as SGHAT and CDR2 as FQDESV (reference sequence). CDR3: CASSSLDRDVNEQFF. The CDR3, as DNA: TGTGCCAGCAGCTCCCTGGACAGGGACGTCAATGAGCAGTTCTTC.

The rearrangement joins TRBV11-2 to TRBJ2-7; D might be TRBD1 (5 bases). Germline V gene sequence: CDR1 SGHAT, CDR2 FQNNGV. The CDR3 length is 14 residues. Trimming stripped 1 base from V and 2 bases from J, with 9 bases between. The chain's CDR3 is CASSLGARAYEQYF. CDR3 bases: TGTGCCAGCAGCTTAGGAGCCAGGGCCTACGAGCAGTACTTC.

The rearrangement uses TRBV28 and TRBJ2-7, with 8 bases that match TRBD1. The germline V gene encodes CDR1 MDHEN and CDR2 SYDVKM. Germline trimming cut 3 bases from V and 0 bases from J; bases unmatched to any gene: 4. This CDR3 is 15 amino acids long. This chain's CDR3 is CASSFRQGASYEQYF. CDR3 DNA sequence: TGTGCCAGCAGTTTTCGGCAGGGGGCCTCCTACGAGCAGTACTTC.

The rearrangement joins TRBV29-1 to TRBJ2-5, with D possibly being TRBD1 (6 bases). V was cut by 7 bases and J by 5 bases, with 17 bases left in between. The CDR3 is 13 amino acids. Germline assignment: CDR1 SQVTM and CDR2 ANQGSEA. CDR3 residues: CSAMNRVSETQYF. The CDR3 region has the DNA TGCAGCGCTATGAACAGGGTTTCGGAGACCCAGTACTTC.

CDR3 loop: CSLWGGAETQYF. In nucleotides, the CDR3 is TGCAGCCTGTGGGGGGGAGCAGAGACCCAGTACTTC. The chain couples TRBV29-1 to TRBJ2-5; 7 nucleotides agree with TRBD2. Germline V gene data show CDR1 as SQVTM and CDR2 as ANQGSEA. The V and J ends lost 8 bases and 4 bases, in that order; junction bases with no gene match: 7. The CDR3 contains 12 residues. Looking up the rest from reference TRBV29-1 and TRBJ2-5 gives the full variable domain: SAVISQKPSRDICQRGTSLTIQCQVDSQVTMMFWYRQQPGQSLTLIATANQGSEATYESGFVIDKFPISRPNLTFSTLTVSNMSPEDSSIYLCSLWGGAETQYFGPGTRLLVL.

The gene calls are TRBV30 and TRBJ1-2; D is unclear. V dropped 7 bases and J dropped 0 bases, with 9 bases sitting between them. Germline CDR1 is GTSNPN and CDR2 is SVGIG (reference sequence). This CDR3 has 12 residues. CDR3 sequence (DNA): TGTGCCTCACGGGTCTCTAACTATGGCTACACCTTC. Amino acid sequence: CASRVSNYGYTF.

V and J are TRBV7-9 and TRBJ1-1; D ambiguous. This CDR3 is 15 amino acids long. Trimming took 1 base from V and 2 from J, leaving 11 bases between them. From germline, CDR1 is SEHNR and CDR2 FQNEAQ (reference sequence). DNA of the CDR3: TGTGCCAGCAGCTTAGTGAGTACCCCAAACACTGAAGCTTTCTTT. Protein sequence: CASSLVSTPNTEAFF.

The rearrangement joins TRBV30 to TRBJ2-2; 7 bases line up with TRBD2. This CDR3 has 16 amino acids. CDR1 is GTSNPN, CDR2 SVGIG, per germline (reference sequence). V was pared by 4 bases and J by 2 bases, with 10 bases of the junction left unmatched. CDR3 protein: CAWTMGGKGNTGELFF. The DNA for the CDR3 is TGTGCCTGGACTATGGGAGGGAAGGGTAACACCGGGGAGCTGTTTTTT.

The CDR3 reads CAWSAPMAGNTIYF. The CDR3 DNA reads TGTGCCTGGAGTGCGCCGATGGCCGGAAACACCATATATTTT. The chain is built from TRBV30 and TRBJ1-3; D call uncertain. This CDR3 has 14 amino acids. Trimming removed 1 base from V and 4 bases from J, with 11 bases in between. Germline CDR1 reads GTSNPN; CDR2 reads SVGIG (reference sequence). The entire variable domain, with the rest obtained from reference TRBV30 and TRBJ1-3, is as follows: SQTIHQWPATLVQPVGSPLSLECTVEGTSNPNLYWYRQAAGRGLQLLFYSVGIGQISSEVPQNLSASRPQDRQFILSSKKLLLSDSGFYLCAWSAPMAGNTIYFGEGSWLTVV.

This chain uses TRBV11-3 with TRBJ2-7; weak D call: TRBD1 (6 bases). The CDR3 contains 15 residues. Germline CDR1 and CDR2: SGHNT and YENEEA. Trimming cost V 5 bases and J 1 base, with 15 bases left between them. The CDR3 nucleotides are TGTGCCAGCAGCGTAACCGGGACAAGGTCCTACGAGCAGTACTTC. Translation gives CASSVTGTRSYEQYF. Full variable domain (outside the CDR3, taken from reference TRBV11-3 and TRBJ2-7): EAGVVQSPRYKIIEKKQPVAFWCNPISGHNTLYWYLQNLGQGPELLIRYENEEAVDDSQLPKDRFSAERLKGVDSTLKIQPAELGDSAVYLCASSVTGTRSYEQYFGPGTRLTVT.

The chain joins TRBV27 to TRBJ2-1; tentatively, D is TRBD2 (8 bases). Germline CDR1 and CDR2: MNHEY and SMNVEV (reference sequence). This CDR3 spans 15 amino acids. The V and J ends lost 8 bases and 6 bases respectively, with 20 bases between them. The chain's CDR3 is CASGRQGAGGNEQFF. As DNA, the CDR3 is TGTGCCAGCGGACGACAGGGCGCGGGGGGCAATGAGCAGTTCTTC.

The rearrangement joins TRBV15 to TRBJ2-1, with D hard to call. The V gene lost 1 base and the J gene lost 7 bases, with 8 bases spanning the gap. Germline values: CDR1 LNHNV, CDR2 YYDKDF (reference sequence). This CDR3 contains 13 residues. The CDR3 DNA sequence: TGTGCCACCAGCAGAGTAGCTGCGAATGAGCAGTTCTTC. Protein product: CATSRVAANEQFF. Full variable domain (missing parts from reference TRBV15 and TRBJ2-1): DAMVIQNPRYQVTQFGKPVTLSCSQTLNHNVMYWYQQKSSQAPKLLFHYYDKDFNNEADTPDNFQSRRPNTSFCFLDIRSPGLGDTAMYLCATSRVAANEQFFGPGTRLTVL.

The chain recombines TRBV6-5 with TRBJ1-3; D is perhaps TRBD1 (6 bases). The CDR3 sequence is 15 residues long. Germline V gene sequence: CDR1 MNHEY, CDR2 SVGAGI. With 6 bases removed from V and 4 bases from J, the gap between germline ends came to 16 bases. CDR3 sequence: CASRSTGLSGNTIYF. Here the CDR3 DNA reads TGTGCCAGCAGATCAACAGGGTTGTCAGGAAACACCATATATTTT.

V is TRBV27 and J is TRBJ2-3; D may be TRBD2 (6 bases). Trimming left V 4 bases short and J 10 bases short, with 15 bases between. Germline CDR1 MNHEY, CDR2 SMNVEV (reference sequence). The CDR3 consists of 13 residues. The CDR3 region has the DNA TGTGCCAGCAGTTCAAGGACTTGGGAGGCGCAGTATTTT. Translation: CASSSRTWEAQYF.

This chain links TRBV2 with TRBJ2-2, with 11 bases lining up with TRBD2. The germline V gene encodes CDR1 SNHLY and CDR2 FYNNEI. With 6 bases clipped from V and 4 bases from J, the junction kept 7 bases outside the gene matches. The CDR3 is 16 residues long. CDR3 residues: CASSLTSGKSTGELFF. For the CDR3, the DNA is TGTGCCAGCAGCCTGACTAGCGGGAAGAGCACCGGGGAGCTGTTTTTT.

The V call is TRBV11-3, the J call TRBJ2-3, with D possibly being TRBD1 (6 bases). Trimming removed 6 bases at V and 4 bases at J, with 11 bases between. CDR1 SGHNT and CDR2 YENEEA come from the germline V gene. The CDR3 contains 13 residues. CDR3 region: CASRIRGSDTQYF. The CDR3 coding sequence is TGTGCCAGCAGAATCAGGGGCTCAGATACGCAGTATTTT.

The chain uses TRBV10-3 and TRBJ1-5; D not certain. V was cut by 4 bases and J by 0 bases, with 7 bases left in between. The CDR3 loop spans 14 amino acids. Germline V CDR1 and CDR2: ENHRY, SYGVKD. CDR3 DNA sequence: TGTGCCATCAGTGCCGGGTATAGCAATCAGCCCCAGCATTTT. Its translation is CAISAGYSNQPQHF.

The chain links TRBV18 to TRBJ2-1; 15 bases match TRBD2. Per germline, CDR1 KGHSH and CDR2 LQKENI. CDR3 size: 16 residues. V dropped 3 bases and J dropped 6; count of bases not matched to a gene: 3. The chain's CDR3 is CASSPGLAGGSNEQFF. CDR3 DNA: TGTGCCAGCTCACCGGGACTAGCGGGAGGAAGCAATGAGCAGTTCTTC.

V usage is TRBV27 and J usage is TRBJ2-1; the D is unclear. CDR3 length: 13 amino acids. The germline V gene has CDR1 MNHEY and CDR2 SMNVEV (reference sequence). The germline V and J ends were trimmed by 8 bases and 8 bases, with 16 bases remaining between them. The CDR3 bases are TGTGCCAGCTTACCAGAAAGAGAGGATGAGCAGTTCTTC. Its translation is CASLPEREDEQFF.

CDR3 sequence reads: CASSRGARYEQYF. CDR3 sequence (DNA): TGTGCCAGTAGTCGGGGGGCCCGCTACGAGCAGTACTTC. The chain employs TRBV19 and TRBJ2-7; D is perhaps TRBD2 (7 bases). The CDR3 loop spans 13 amino acids. Germline lookup yields CDR1 LNHDA and CDR2 SQIVND (reference sequence). V lost 5 bases to trimming and J lost 3 bases, with 11 bases between them. Full variable domain (remainder filled in from reference TRBV19 and TRBJ2-7): DGGITQSPKYLFRKEGQNVTLSCEQNLNHDAMYWYRQDPGQGLRLIYYSQIVNDFQKGDIAEGYSVSREKKESFPLTVTSAQKNPTAFYLCASSRGARYEQYFGPGTRLTVT.

The CDR3 DNA follows: TGCGCCAGCAGCTTGATTGCGGGAGGGCCCGGGGGTGAGCAGTTCTTC. It is translated as CASSLIAGGPGGEQFF. This sequence joins TRBV5-1 and TRBJ2-1; TRBD2 matches at 9 bases. The CDR3 loop spans 16 amino acids. Germline V lookup: CDR1 SGHRS, CDR2 YFSETQ. Trimming removed 1 base from V and 9 bases from J; junction bases left unmatched: 11.

The chain is built from TRBV19 and TRBJ2-1, with 7 bases matching TRBD1. This CDR3 is built from 15 residues. J gave up 4 bases and V 4 bases, and 7 bases lay outside the gene matches. CDR1 is LNHDA, CDR2 SQIVND, per germline (reference sequence). Written as DNA, the CDR3 is TGTGCCAGTAGTACCACCGGGACAGATTACAATGAGCAGTTCTTC. Translated: CASSTTGTDYNEQFF.

This clone appeared a few times. The same CDR3 arises from other DNA sequences in this sample as well. The chain couples TRBV30 to TRBJ1-5; D is unresolved. The V and J ends lost 0 bases and 4 bases respectively, with 10 bases between them. Germline values: CDR1 GTSNPN, CDR2 SVGIG (reference sequence). This CDR3 spans 14 amino acids. DNA of the CDR3: TGTGCCTGGAGTGTACAAACGGGGAATCAGCCCCAGCATTTT. Amino acid sequence: CAWSVQTGNQPQHF.

The chain is built from TRBV4-2 and TRBJ1-2; TRBD1 is a possible D gene (5 bases). Trimming removed 3 bases from V and 2 bases from J, with 13 bases in between. CDR1 LGHNA and CDR2 YNFKEQ come from the germline V gene. The CDR3 has 15 amino acids. CDR3 sequence (DNA): TGTGCCAGCAGCCACCCCTGGGGCCAGAACTATGGCTACACCTTC. It specifies CASSHPWGQNYGYTF.